This T cell receptor (beta chain) originates from a study of regulatory T cells in long-lasting Graves disease. CDR3 length: 15 residues. Trimming cost V 3 bases and J 2 bases; bases outside gene matches: 1. From germline, CDR1 is LNHDA and CDR2 SQIVND (reference sequence). Construction of the TCR beta libraries employed iRepertoire HTBI primers in conjunction with Arm-PCR of CDR3 regions. MiXCR, run by TCRdb on the multiplex PCR reads, gives a single entry per CDR3 protein. Of roughly 450,000 distinct CDR3 sequences in the sample, around 20% are singletons; the top ten hold about 27%. There are many counts of this clonotype. The time point is: persistent/refractory GD, antithyroid drugs over 5 years with positive TRAb. Scientists built the TCR library using RNA that was extracted from PBMCs. As a group, patients came from one endocrinology department in Xi'an, China.

The receptor's source is a female donor with Graves disease. The source was peripheral blood mononuclear cells (PBMCs), collected when the disease was refractory, from a patient treated with antithyroid drugs. This chain uses TRBV19 with TRBJ1-2, with 12 bases aligning to TRBD1. CDR3 nucleotide sequence: TGTGCCAGTAGTATGGGACAGGGGGCGAACTATGGCTACACCTTC. As protein: CASSMGQGANYGYTF.